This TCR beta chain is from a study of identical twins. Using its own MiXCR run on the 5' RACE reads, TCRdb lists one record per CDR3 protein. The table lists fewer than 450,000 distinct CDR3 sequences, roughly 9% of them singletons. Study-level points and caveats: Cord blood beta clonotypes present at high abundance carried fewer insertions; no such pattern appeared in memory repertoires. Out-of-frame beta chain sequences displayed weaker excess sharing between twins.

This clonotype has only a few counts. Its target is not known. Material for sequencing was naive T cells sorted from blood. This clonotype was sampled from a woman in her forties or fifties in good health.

In nucleotides, the CDR3 is TGCGCCAGCAGCTTGAGGGGCCCTAGTGGAGTTGCGGCATACAATGAGCAGTTCTTC. It is translated as CASSLRGPSGVAAYNEQFF. The V call is TRBV5-1, the J call TRBJ2-1, with a tentative D call TRBD1 (5 bases). Trimming pared 1 base from V and 4 bases from J, leaving 24 bases between. From germline, CDR1 is SGHRS and CDR2 YFSETQ. The CDR3 is 19 residues long.